These 30 T cell receptor beta chains originate from one sample sequenced in a study of blood T cells in healthy people across ages. Through a sample-barcoded 5' primer and a J-beta primer mix, a second PCR was run for roughly 6 to 12 cycles. One entry per CDR3 protein, called by TCRdb with MiXCR from the 5' RACE reads. Of around 600,000 distinct CDR3 sequences detected, around 50% appear once; the ten largest clones hold approximately 25%. Sequencing was carried out using blood. These receptors all come from a man older than 75 in good health.

The chain joins TRBV6-1 to TRBJ2-7, with D possibly matching TRBD2 (5 bases). CDR1 is MNHNS and CDR2 is SASEGT in the germline V gene. This CDR3 is built from 12 residues. V was trimmed by 10 bases and J by 4 bases, leaving 14 bases between them. The CDR3 DNA follows: TGTGCCATCGGTGACGGAGGATACGAGCAGTACTTC. Translation gives CAIGDGGYEQYF.

There are a few counts of this clonotype. The gene calls are TRBV20-1 and TRBJ2-5, with TRBD1 as a possible D gene (5 bases). Trimming cost V 0 bases and J 11 bases, with 13 bases left between them. The CDR3 loop spans 12 amino acids. Germline loops: CDR1 DFQATT, CDR2 SNEGSKA (reference sequence). In DNA, the CDR3 is TGCAGTGCTAGAGATGTGAAGGGGCCGCAGTACTTC. It is translated as CSARDVKGPQYF.

This chain joins TRBV27 and TRBJ2-1, with TRBD1 matching over 9 bases. The junction had 2 bases not matched to a gene; V was cut back by 3 bases and J by 2 bases. This CDR3 spans 15 amino acids. Germline V gene sequence: CDR1 MNHEY, CDR2 SMNVEV (reference sequence). CDR3 protein: CASSFDRGAYNEQFF. The DNA for the CDR3 is TGTGCCAGCAGTTTCGACAGGGGGGCCTACAATGAGCAGTTCTTC.

This clonotype was observed once. V usage is TRBV20-1 and J usage is TRBJ2-4; the D is unclear. The last part of the DNA fits TRBJ2-7 better; the J call may be wrong. The CDR3 has 13 amino acids. Looked up from germline, CDR1 is DFQATT and CDR2 is SNEGSKA (reference sequence). In DNA form, the CDR3 reads TGCAGTGCGTCGGCAGCCACTACCTACGAGCAGTACTTC. Its protein product is CSASAATTYEQYF.

The V and J genes are TRBV12-3 or TRBV12-4 and TRBJ2-3; the D is unclear. The V gene lost 2 bases and the J gene lost 6 bases, with 9 bases spanning the gap. The CDR3 consists of 13 residues. The CDR3 DNA reads TGTGCCAGCAGTTTAAACTTCGGGGATACGCAGTATTTT. It codes for CASSLNFGDTQYF.

This clonotype was seen many times. The V call is TRBV7-2, the J call TRBJ2-3, with D unresolved. The V gene's germline CDR1 is SGHTA and CDR2 FQGNSA. V gave up 3 bases and J gave up 2 bases, with 12 bases separating them. This CDR3 contains 15 residues. In nucleotides, the CDR3 is TGTGCCAGCAGCTTGGACCCCTCGGTCACAGATACGCAGTATTTT. As protein: CASSLDPSVTDTQYF.

The chain is built from TRBV18 and TRBJ1-5; 12 nucleotides align to TRBD1. Germline V gene sequence: CDR1 KGHSH, CDR2 LQKENI. This CDR3 comprises 16 residues. V dropped 3 bases and J dropped 6; count of bases not matched to a gene: 6. The CDR3 DNA sequence: TGTGCCAGCTCACCGGGACAGGGGGCGGTGGGTCAGCCCCAGCATTTT. Translation gives CASSPGQGAVGQPQHF.

J is TRBJ2-1 and V is TRBV4-3, with D perhaps being TRBD1 or TRBD2 (6 bases each). The CDR3 length is 16 residues. Trimming left V 0 bases short and J 2 bases short, with 11 bases between. The germline CDR1 and CDR2 sequences are LGHNA and YSLEER. DNA of the CDR3: TGCGCCAGCAGCCAAGATAGGGGGGAACCCTACAATGAGCAGTTCTTC. Translated, it gives CASSQDRGEPYNEQFF.

The rearrangement links TRBV12-5 to TRBJ2-7; 7 nucleotides align to TRBD1. The CDR3 spans 14 residues. CDR1 is LGHNT and CDR2 is FRNRAP in the germline V gene. V lost 1 base, J lost 0 bases, and 0 bases stayed unmatched. CDR3 sequence: CASGLDRGSYEQYF. CDR3 sequence (DNA): TGTGCTAGTGGTTTGGACAGGGGCTCCTACGAGCAGTACTTC. Supplemented by reference TRBV12-5 and TRBJ2-7, the full variable domain reads DARVTQTPRHKVTEMGQEVTMRCQPILGHNTVFWYRQTMMQGLELLAYFRNRAPLDDSGMPKDRFSAEMPDATLATLKIQPSEPRDSAVYFCASGLDRGSYEQYFGPGTRLTVT.

The chain joins TRBV11-1 to TRBJ2-3; D gene unclear. This CDR3 contains 14 residues. Germline-derived CDR1 and CDR2 are SGHAT and FQDESV (reference sequence). The ends were cut back, 3 bases at V and 4 bases at J, with 11 bases in the middle. CDR3 sequence reads: CASSFVLWADTQYF. CDR3 DNA: TGTGCCAGCAGCTTCGTACTTTGGGCAGATACGCAGTATTTT.

This clonotype was seen more than once but under ten times. The rearrangement uses TRBV4-3 and TRBJ1-1, with a possible D match to TRBD1 (6 bases). Germline V gives CDR1 LGHNA, CDR2 YSLEER. This CDR3 comprises 14 residues. V was pared by 2 bases and J by 6 bases, with 13 bases between. As DNA, the CDR3 is TGCGCCAGCAGCCAACAGGGGTATACTCCTGAAGCTTTCTTT. This gives the protein CASSQQGYTPEAFF.

This clonotype is a singleton in its sample. The chain has TRBV6-6 and TRBJ1-2, with 10 positions matching TRBD1. The CDR3 runs to 15 residues. CDR1 MNHNY and CDR2 SVGAGI come from the germline V gene (reference sequence). V lost 5 bases to trimming and J lost 5 bases; unmatched junction nucleotides: 8. In DNA, the CDR3 is TGTGCCAGCAGTCTTTATGGGACAGGGGATTATGGCTACACCTTC. Residues: CASSLYGTGDYGYTF.

The J gene is TRBJ2-1, the V gene TRBV4-3; 8 nucleotides match TRBD1. This CDR3 has 14 amino acids. Losses at the gene ends were 2 bases for V and 8 bases for J; bases not matched to a gene: 5. The germline V gene has CDR1 LGHNA and CDR2 YSLEER. The CDR3 DNA sequence: TGCGCCAGCAGCCAAACGGACAGGGAAGATGAGCAGTTCTTC. Translation gives CASSQTDREDEQFF.

The V call is TRBV6-2 or TRBV6-3, the J call TRBJ2-4; TRBD1 aligns across 11 bases. The CDR3 contains 14 residues. Germline V gene lookup returns CDR1 MNHEY and CDR2 SVGEGT. V lost 7 bases, J lost 6 bases, and 5 bases stayed unmatched. In DNA, the CDR3 is TGTGCCAGCACCGGGACAGGGGGTCGAAACATTCAGTACTTC. It specifies CASTGTGGRNIQYF.

CDR3 residues: CATSDSSGSYEQYF. The CDR3 DNA follows: TGTGCCACCAGTGATTCTAGCGGGAGCTACGAGCAGTACTTC. The chain uses TRBV24-1 and TRBJ2-7; 10 nucleotides match TRBD2. V shed 2 bases and J 3 bases; nucleotides not matched to a gene: 0. Germline V gene lookup returns CDR1 KGHDR and CDR2 SFDVKD. This CDR3 spans 14 amino acids.

This clonotype occurred a few times. The chain couples TRBV29-1 to TRBJ1-1; D is undetermined. The ends were cut back, 3 bases at V and 0 bases at J, with 5 bases in the middle. The germline V gene encodes CDR1 SQVTM and CDR2 ANQGSEA. CDR3 length equals 12 residues. DNA for the CDR3: TGCAGCGTTGATGAGGTGAACACTGAAGCTTTCTTT. Encoded protein: CSVDEVNTEAFF.

This clonotype was seen at least ten times. J is TRBJ2-4 and V is TRBV7-2; D unclear. Matching the DNA end better, TRBJ2-7 makes the J call doubtful. CDR1 SGHTA and CDR2 FQGNSA come from the germline V gene. The CDR3 extends over 11 amino acids. In DNA, the CDR3 is TGTGCCAGCAGCTTACGTGACGAGCAGTACTTC. Its protein product is CASSLRDEQYF.

This rearrangement joins TRBV30 to TRBJ2-7; tentatively, D is TRBD2 (5 bases). The germline gives CDR1 GTSNPN, CDR2 SVGIG (reference sequence). V lost 1 base and J 1 base, leaving 8 bases between the germline ends. The CDR3 consists of 13 residues. This CDR3 is CAWSGTLSYEQYF. The CDR3 coding sequence is TGTGCCTGGAGTGGGACTTTATCCTACGAGCAGTACTTC.

The V and J genes are TRBV5-1 and TRBJ1-1; D is unresolved. The CDR3 has 14 amino acids. The germline V gene has CDR1 SGHRS and CDR2 YFSETQ. V gave up 2 bases and J gave up 4 bases, with 12 bases separating them. The CDR3 DNA reads as TGCGCCAGCAGCTTCGCAGGAGGTGCCACTGAAGCTTTCTTT. Protein product: CASSFAGGATEAFF.

The chain links TRBV7-2 to TRBJ2-5, with D perhaps matching TRBD2 (7 bases). Germline CDR1 is SGHTA and CDR2 is FQGNSA. This CDR3 has 16 amino acids. V was trimmed by 5 bases and J by 3 bases, leaving 19 bases between them. Here the CDR3 DNA reads TGTGCCAGCAGCCCCTGGGGGGGGGCCTTGAAAGAGACCCAGTACTTC. Translation: CASSPWGGALKETQYF.

A word on this clonotype: A single base separates this from a much larger clone, so it may be a read error. This chain joins TRBV6-5 and TRBJ1-1, with D uncertain. The CDR3 runs 13 residues. The V gene's germline CDR1 is MNHEY and CDR2 SVGAGI. CDR3 region: CAGSSQLNTEAFF. CDR3 in DNA: TGTGCCGGCAGTAGTCAGCTGAACACTGAAGCTTTCTTT.

The chain couples TRBV7-2 to TRBJ2-1; tentatively, D is TRBD2 (5 bases). CDR1 and CDR2 (germline): SGHTA, FQGNSA. CDR3 size: 14 residues. Trimming took 1 base from V and 6 from J, leaving 10 bases between them. CDR3: CASSLESGINEQFF. In DNA form, the CDR3 reads TGTGCCAGCAGCTTAGAGTCCGGGATCAATGAGCAGTTCTTC.

The chain employs TRBV14 and TRBJ2-1; the match to TRBD2 covers 9 bases. CDR1 and CDR2 from the germline V gene are SGHDN and FVKESK. V dropped 7 bases and J dropped 3; count of bases not matched to a gene: 13. This CDR3 has 17 amino acids. The CDR3 here is CASMPFGSGGRYNEQFF. DNA of the CDR3: TGTGCCAGCATGCCGTTCGGTAGCGGGGGTCGCTACAATGAGCAGTTCTTC.

This chain connects TRBV29-1 to TRBJ2-3; 9 nucleotides align to TRBD1. The CDR3 is made up of 14 amino acids. V was pared by 4 bases and J by 3 bases, with 5 bases of the junction left unmatched. Germline values: CDR1 SQVTM, CDR2 ANQGSEA. CDR3 residues: CSVAGTGSTDTQYF. The CDR3 bases are TGCAGCGTTGCCGGGACAGGGAGTACAGATACGCAGTATTTT.

J is TRBJ2-1 and V is TRBV3-1, with D possibly called TRBD1 or TRBD2 (5 bases each). V lost 5 bases to trimming and J lost 3 bases, with 17 bases between them. Germline CDR1 LGHDT, CDR2 YNNKEL (reference sequence). The CDR3 length is 16 residues. CDR3 in amino acids: CASSLPLGTYYNEQFF. The CDR3 region has the DNA TGTGCCAGCAGCTTACCCCTAGGGACCTACTACAATGAGCAGTTCTTC.

The chain has TRBV20-1 and TRBJ1-5; D gene unclear. The CDR3 is 12 amino acids. Per the germline V gene, CDR1 is DFQATT and CDR2 is SNEGSKA (reference sequence). Trimming took 5 bases from V and 2 from J, leaving 7 bases between them. The chain's CDR3 is CSAYRGNQPQHF. The CDR3 DNA reads as TGCAGTGCTTACAGAGGCAATCAGCCCCAGCATTTT.

Turning to this clonotype: The junction does not match germline at one end; this may be a read error. This CDR3 reads CASSPSGTGTVADMQYF. In nucleotides, the CDR3 is TGCGCCAGCAGCCCGAGTGGGACGGGGACGGTGGCAGATATGCAGTATTTT. The chain uses TRBV4-3 and TRBJ2-3; tentatively, D is TRBD1 or TRBD2 (5 bases each). This CDR3 comprises 17 residues. CDR1 LGHNA and CDR2 YSLEER come from the germline V gene.

J is TRBJ1-1 and V is TRBV6-5; D possibly corresponds to TRBD1 (5 bases). The CDR3 covers 15 residues. The germline V gene has CDR1 MNHEY and CDR2 SVGAGI. V dropped 0 bases and J dropped 4 bases, with 12 bases sitting between them. The CDR3 is CASSYSGGSSTEAFF. CDR3 bases: TGTGCCAGCAGTTACTCCGGGGGTAGTAGCACTGAAGCTTTCTTT.

This clonotype was observed a single time. The junction shows a germline mismatch at one end, possibly a read error. The rearrangement links TRBV20-1 to TRBJ1-1; 12 bases agree with TRBD1. Germline CDR1 and CDR2: DFQATT and SNEGSKA (reference sequence). The CDR3 covers 15 residues. In nucleotides, the CDR3 is TGCAGTGCGAGAGGGACAGGGGGCCTGAACACTGAAGCTTTCTTT. It encodes CSARGTGGLNTEAFF.

This sequence joins TRBV5-6 and TRBJ1-6, with D possibly TRBD1 on 6 matching bases. CDR1 and CDR2 (germline): SGHDT, YYEEEE. This CDR3 has 14 residues. The V end lost 0 bases, the J end lost 7 bases, and 8 bases lay between the germline ends. CDR3 region: CASSLEQGNSPLHF. The CDR3 coding sequence is TGTGCCAGCAGCTTGGAGCAGGGGAATTCACCCCTCCACTTT.